This T cell receptor (beta chain) was sequenced in a study of blood T cells in healthy people across ages (dated by TCRdb to about 2015). Regarding the complete study: In model experiments, template switching captured about one uniquely barcoded TCR beta cDNA molecule for every two T cells. Donors were grouped into four age groups: young (average about 15 years), middle-aged (about 38), aged (approximately 58) and long-lived (about 90). Two additional independent replicas of 1 million unique cDNA reads from the same blood draw were analyzed for two donors (one aged 18 to 30 and one aged 80 or older). Age-related changes in TCR beta repertoire diversity were measured in the study by deep sequencing normalized with unique cDNA molecular identifiers. Donors of different ages were randomly distributed across sequencing lanes to avoid experimental bias. Study-level results and caveats: Because donor CMV infection status was unknown, age-related changes in expanded clonotypes were potentially confounded. There was a strong correlation between observed TCR beta diversity and the percentage of naive T cells measured by flow cytometry. Bulk unsorted PBMC profiling prevented conclusive comparison of naive and antigen-experienced compartments. Observed TCR beta diversity per million T cells fell roughly linearly with age, and a significant reduction was already apparent by age around 40. Estimates of total diversity from one million sequenced T cells were regarded as lower bounds and underestimates. Compared with the aged group, more naive CD4+ T cells, fewer expanded clones and increased TCR diversity were shown by the long-lived group, suggesting age selection.

The donors were 40 or so Caucasian individuals from Russia, aged roughly 6 to 100 years, who were systemically healthy. Each donor gave ten milliliters of peripheral blood, drawn into EDTA-treated Vacutainer tubes. PBMCs were isolated by Ficoll-Paque density-gradient centrifugation, with at least 7 million obtained per sample. Total RNA, at least 6 micrograms per sample, was extracted from PBMCs with Trizol reagent. Naive CD45RAhigh/CD27high T cell percentages were measured by flow cytometry on a PBMC aliquot from every donor. This clonotype was detected only a few times. The clone's antigen remains unknown. Base qualities are not at hand, and no much larger clone is one base apart. V ends up 4 bases short and J 7 bases short, with an unmatched junction base count of 13. The CDR3 holds 18 amino acids from the cysteine to the phenylalanine. The entry retains the CDR3 DNA only, 54 bases that are in frame from base 1. As encoded in the germline V gene (reference sequence), CDR1 is LGHDT while CDR2 is YNNKEL.

The library was obtained by 5' RACE. A second PCR of about 6 to 12 cycles was run with a J-beta primer mix and a sample-barcoded 5' primer. A unique molecular identifier was introduced onto each TCR beta cDNA molecule by a template-switch 5' adaptor carrying 12 random nucleotides. Each sample yielded at least 3 million CDR3-containing paired-end reads. The Mint cDNA synthesis kit, primed by a TRBC-specific oligonucleotide, was used to synthesize first-strand cDNA from all RNA. All cDNA was treated with uracil-DNA glycosylase and then went through a first 18-cycle PCR with the universal primers M1SS and BC2_uni_R. The authors processed their data as follows. Normalization of each sample was performed by random selection of 1 million high-quality reads, each carrying a distinct molecular identifier. Reads sharing molecular identifiers were discarded rather than binned into consensus sequences. MiTCR, set to a Q25 quality threshold and the strictest error-elimination algorithm, was used for CDR3 identification, clonotype clustering and error correction. A nonparametric unseen species model using Euler transformation provided a lower-bound estimate of total TCR beta diversity. TCRdb trimmed public reads at Q25 via fastp, called clones via MiXCR and kept in-frame beta chains. Entries are consolidated by CDR3 protein sequence, retaining the most common genes and DNA. TCRdb, not the authors, supplied the V and J calls. Across this sample there are around 2 million distinct CDR3 sequences, with approximately 40% seen only once. Under 25% of the sample lies in the top ten.

The TCR was taken from a human donor in good health. The chain was built from TRBV3-1 and TRBJ1-6; TRBD1 aligns with 10 central bases. Sequenced sample: blood. The DNA sequence is given as TGTGCCAGCAGCCCCCCGGTTTTTGAGACAGGGGGCAATTCACCCCTCCACTTT. The encoded protein is CASSPPVFETGGNSPLHF.